This T cell receptor beta chain was found in a study of T cells in Graves' hyperthyroidism and ophthalmopathy. Study-level information: Blood from the periphery was taken at initial diagnosis, before any treatment.

Researchers took RNA transcripts and amplified the TCR beta CDR3 regions from them. Primed by the HTBI set, a first-round RT-PCR was run on the TCR CDR3. Via MiXCR, TCRdb re-called the multiplex PCR reads, giving one row per CDR3 protein. The table lists about 350,000 distinct CDR3 sequences, around 18% of them singletons. Study-wide results and caveats: For ophthalmopathy, model prediction preceded onset by a median about 6.4 months.

Worth noting for this clonotype: As yet, its antigen is unknown.

The diagnoses drew upon clinical symptoms, serum thyroxine and TRAb, thyroid ultrasound and orbital computed tomography. The CDR3 sequence is 16 residues long. The V segment lost 6 bases and the J segment 1 base; nucleotides outside the gene matches: 4. The chain joins TRBV12-3 or TRBV12-4 to TRBJ2-7; the match to TRBD2 covers 15 bases. The clonotype originates from a woman between 35 and 50 years old with Graves' ophthalmopathy. The sequenced material came from blood. The CDR3 region is CASRSGTSGRSYEQYF. The CDR3 DNA reads as TGTGCCAGCAGATCCGGGACTAGCGGGAGGTCCTACGAGCAGTACTTC.